The T cell receptor (beta chain) described here comes from a study of T cell repertoires in cytomegalovirus infection. Overall study: A matching HLA type, together with CMV infection, was signaled by public TCR beta signatures.

CDR3 size: 16 residues. Germline CDR1 reads SGHNT; CDR2 reads YYREEE (reference sequence). With 6 bases removed from V and 6 bases from J, the gap between germline ends came to 23 bases. Study-wide results and limits: HLA-C-restricted CMV-specific TCR beta clonotypes prevailed in the ex vivo response. Cumulative public TCR beta family frequency identified carriers of CMV plus the relevant HLA.

The sample holds many counts of this clonotype. The target antigen is unknown. TCRdb reprocessed the reads with MiXCR, giving one entry per CDR3 protein. The sample has under 300,000 distinct CDR3 sequences; 9% to 15% are singletons. The sequence was obtained from a human donor in good health (CMV status not recorded). Some clones in this sample may be carry-over from other donors' samples. The chain has TRBV5-4 and TRBJ2-3; possibly TRBD1 for D (5 bases). The source material was PBMCs. This chain's CDR3 is CASTPQPDRLLDTQYF. CDR3 in DNA: TGTGCCAGCACCCCACAGCCAGACAGACTTTTGGATACGCAGTATTTT.